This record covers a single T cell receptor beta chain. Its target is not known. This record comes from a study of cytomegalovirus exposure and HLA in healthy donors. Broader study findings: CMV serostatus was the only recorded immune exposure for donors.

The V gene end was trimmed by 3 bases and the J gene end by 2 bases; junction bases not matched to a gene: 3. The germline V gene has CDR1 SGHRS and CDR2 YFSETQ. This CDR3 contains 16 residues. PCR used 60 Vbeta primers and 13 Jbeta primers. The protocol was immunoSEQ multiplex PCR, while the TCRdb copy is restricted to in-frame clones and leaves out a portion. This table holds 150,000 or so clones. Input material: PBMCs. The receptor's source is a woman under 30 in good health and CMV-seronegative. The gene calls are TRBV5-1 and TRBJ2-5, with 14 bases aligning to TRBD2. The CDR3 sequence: CASSWGTSGSQETQYF. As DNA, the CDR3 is TGCGCCAGCAGCTGGGGGACTAGCGGGAGTCAAGAGACCCAGTACTTC.